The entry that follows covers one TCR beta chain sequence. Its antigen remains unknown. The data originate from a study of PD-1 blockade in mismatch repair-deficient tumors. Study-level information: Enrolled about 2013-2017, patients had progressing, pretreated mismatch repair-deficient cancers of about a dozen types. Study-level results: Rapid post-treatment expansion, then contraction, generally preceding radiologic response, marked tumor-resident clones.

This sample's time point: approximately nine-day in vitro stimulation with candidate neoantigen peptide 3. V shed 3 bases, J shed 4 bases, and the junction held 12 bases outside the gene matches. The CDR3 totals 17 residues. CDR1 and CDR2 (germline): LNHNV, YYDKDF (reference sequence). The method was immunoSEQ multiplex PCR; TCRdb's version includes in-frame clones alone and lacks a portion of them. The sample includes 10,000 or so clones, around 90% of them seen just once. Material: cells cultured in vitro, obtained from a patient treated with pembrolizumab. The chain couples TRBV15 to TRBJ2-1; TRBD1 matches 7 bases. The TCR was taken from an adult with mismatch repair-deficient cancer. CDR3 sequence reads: CATSRVPGQSEYNEQFF. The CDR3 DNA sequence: TGTGCCACCAGCAGGGTCCCGGGACAGTCTGAATACAATGAGCAGTTCTTC.